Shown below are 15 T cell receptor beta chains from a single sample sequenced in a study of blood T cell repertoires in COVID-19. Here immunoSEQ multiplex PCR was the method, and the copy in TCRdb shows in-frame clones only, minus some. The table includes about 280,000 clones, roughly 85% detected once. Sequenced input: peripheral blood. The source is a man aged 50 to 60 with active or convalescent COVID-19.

CDR3 protein: CASSYLEQGNAFF. CDR3 DNA: TGTGCCAGCAGTTACCTCGAGCAGGGTAATGCTTTCTTT. The rearrangement links TRBV6-6 to TRBJ1-1; D perhaps matches TRBD1 (5 bases). The CDR3 length is 13 residues. Germline lookup yields CDR1 MNHNY and CDR2 SVGAGI (reference sequence). V gave up 2 bases and J gave up 11 bases, with 15 bases separating them.

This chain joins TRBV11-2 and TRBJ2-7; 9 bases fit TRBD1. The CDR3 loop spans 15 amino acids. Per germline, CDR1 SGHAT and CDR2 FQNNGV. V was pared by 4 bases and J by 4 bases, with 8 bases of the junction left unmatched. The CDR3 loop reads CASSSLRDRAYEQYF. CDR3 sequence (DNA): TGTGCCAGCAGCTCACTACGGGACAGGGCGTACGAGCAGTACTTC. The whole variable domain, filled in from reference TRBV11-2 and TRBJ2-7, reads EAGVAQSPRYKIIEKRQSVAFWCNPISGHATLYWYQQILGQGPKLLIQFQNNGVVDDSQLPKDRFSAERLKGVDSTLKIQPAKLEDSAVYLCASSSLRDRAYEQYFGPGTRLTVT.

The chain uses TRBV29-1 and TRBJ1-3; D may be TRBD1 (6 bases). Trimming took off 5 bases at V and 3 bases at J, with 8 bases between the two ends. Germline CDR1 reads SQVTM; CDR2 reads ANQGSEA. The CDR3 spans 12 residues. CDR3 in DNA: TGCAGCGTTCCAGGGGATGGAAACACCATATATTTT. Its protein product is CSVPGDGNTIYF.

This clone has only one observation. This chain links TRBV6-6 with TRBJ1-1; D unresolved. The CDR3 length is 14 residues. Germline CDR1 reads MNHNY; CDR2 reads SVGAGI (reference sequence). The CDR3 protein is CVTALTSRAIEAFF. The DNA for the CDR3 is TGTGTAACAGCATTAACATCGCGGGCGATTGAAGCTTTCTTT.

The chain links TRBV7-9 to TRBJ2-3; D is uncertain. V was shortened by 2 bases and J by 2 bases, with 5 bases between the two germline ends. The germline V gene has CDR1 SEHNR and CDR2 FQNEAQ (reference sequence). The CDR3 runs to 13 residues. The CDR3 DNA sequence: TGTGCCAGCAGCTTAATACACACAGATACGCAGTATTTT. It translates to CASSLIHTDTQYF.

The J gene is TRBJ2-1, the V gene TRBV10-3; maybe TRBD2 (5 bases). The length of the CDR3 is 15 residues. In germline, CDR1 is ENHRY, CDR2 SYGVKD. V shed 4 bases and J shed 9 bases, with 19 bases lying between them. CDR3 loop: CAISGSRAPDGEQFF. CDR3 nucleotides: TGTGCCATCAGTGGGTCGCGGGCGCCTGACGGTGAGCAGTTCTTC.

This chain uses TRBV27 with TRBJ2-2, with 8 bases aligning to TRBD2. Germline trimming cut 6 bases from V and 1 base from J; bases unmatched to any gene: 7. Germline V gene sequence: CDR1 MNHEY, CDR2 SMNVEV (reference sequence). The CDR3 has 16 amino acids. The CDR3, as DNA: TGTGCCAGCAGCCCGATAGCGGGACTGAACACCGGGGAGCTGTTTTTT. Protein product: CASSPIAGLNTGELFF.

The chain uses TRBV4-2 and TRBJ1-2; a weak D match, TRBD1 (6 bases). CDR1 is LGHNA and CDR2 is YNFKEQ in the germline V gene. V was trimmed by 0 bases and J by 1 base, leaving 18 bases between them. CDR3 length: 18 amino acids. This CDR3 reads CASSQEVPRRGSNYGYTF. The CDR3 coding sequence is TGTGCCAGCAGCCAAGAGGTCCCCCGCAGGGGTAGTAACTATGGCTACACCTTC.

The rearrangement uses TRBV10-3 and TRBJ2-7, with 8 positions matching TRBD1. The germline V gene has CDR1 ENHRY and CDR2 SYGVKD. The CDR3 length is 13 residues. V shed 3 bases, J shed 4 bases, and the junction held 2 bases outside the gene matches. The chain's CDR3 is CAISERDRYEQYF. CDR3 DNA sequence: TGTGCCATCAGTGAAAGGGACAGGTACGAGCAGTACTTC.

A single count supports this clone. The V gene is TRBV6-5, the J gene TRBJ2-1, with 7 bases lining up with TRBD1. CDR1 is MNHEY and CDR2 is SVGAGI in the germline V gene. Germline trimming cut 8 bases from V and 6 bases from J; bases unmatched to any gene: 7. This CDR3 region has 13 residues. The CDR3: CASRGRTGNEQFF. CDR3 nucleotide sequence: TGTGCCAGCCGCGGTAGGACAGGCAATGAGCAGTTCTTC.

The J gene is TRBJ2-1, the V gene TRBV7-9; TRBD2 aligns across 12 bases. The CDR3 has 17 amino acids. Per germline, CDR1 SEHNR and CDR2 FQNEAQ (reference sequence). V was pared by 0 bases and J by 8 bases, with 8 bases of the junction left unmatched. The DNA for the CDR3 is TGTGCCAGCAGCTTAGCGACTAGGACTAGCGGGATCGATGAGCAGTTCTTC. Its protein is CASSLATRTSGIDEQFF.

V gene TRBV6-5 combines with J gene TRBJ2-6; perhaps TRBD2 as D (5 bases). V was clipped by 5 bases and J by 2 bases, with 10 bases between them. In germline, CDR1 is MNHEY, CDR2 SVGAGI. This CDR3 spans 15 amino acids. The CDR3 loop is CASSHLAPGANVLTF. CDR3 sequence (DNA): TGTGCCAGCAGTCACCTAGCCCCTGGGGCCAACGTCCTGACTTTC.

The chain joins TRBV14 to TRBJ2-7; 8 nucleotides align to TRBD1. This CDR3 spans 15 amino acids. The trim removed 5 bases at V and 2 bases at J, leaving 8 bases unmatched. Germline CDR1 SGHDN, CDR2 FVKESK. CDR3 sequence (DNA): TGTGCCAGCAGCTCCCGGGACAGGAATCCCTACGAGCAGTACTTC. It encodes CASSSRDRNPYEQYF.

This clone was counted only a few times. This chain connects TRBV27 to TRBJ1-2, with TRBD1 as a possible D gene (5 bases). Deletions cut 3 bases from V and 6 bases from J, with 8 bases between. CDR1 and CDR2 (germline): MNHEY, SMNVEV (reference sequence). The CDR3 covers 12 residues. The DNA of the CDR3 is TGTGCCAGCAGTTTTGCGGGGGATGGCTACACCTTC. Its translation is CASSFAGDGYTF.

The chain's CDR3 is CASSLKTGFGNQPQHF. The CDR3 nucleotides read TGTGCCAGCAGCTTAAAAACAGGGTTTGGCAATCAGCCCCAGCATTTT. The genes are TRBV7-2 and TRBJ1-5; maybe TRBD1 (6 bases). CDR3 size: 16 residues. V was shortened by 2 bases and J by 2 bases, with 13 bases between the two germline ends. Germline CDR1 is SGHTA and CDR2 is FQGNSA.